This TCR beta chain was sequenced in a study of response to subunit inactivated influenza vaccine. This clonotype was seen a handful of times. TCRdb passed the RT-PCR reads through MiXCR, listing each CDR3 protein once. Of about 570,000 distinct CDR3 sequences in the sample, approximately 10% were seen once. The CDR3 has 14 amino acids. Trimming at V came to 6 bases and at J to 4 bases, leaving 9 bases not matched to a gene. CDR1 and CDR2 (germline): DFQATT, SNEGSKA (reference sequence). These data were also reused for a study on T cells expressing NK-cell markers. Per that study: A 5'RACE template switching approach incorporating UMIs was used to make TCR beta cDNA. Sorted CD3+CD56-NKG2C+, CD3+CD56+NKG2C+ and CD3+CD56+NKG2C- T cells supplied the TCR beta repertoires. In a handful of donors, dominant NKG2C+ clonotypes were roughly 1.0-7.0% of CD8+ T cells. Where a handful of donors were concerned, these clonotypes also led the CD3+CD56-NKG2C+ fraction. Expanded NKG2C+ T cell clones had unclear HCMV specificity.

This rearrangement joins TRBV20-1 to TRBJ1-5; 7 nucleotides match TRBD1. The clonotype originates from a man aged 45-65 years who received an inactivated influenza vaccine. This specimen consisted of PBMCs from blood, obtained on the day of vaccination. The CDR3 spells CSADRDRQNQPQHF. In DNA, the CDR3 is TGCAGTGCGGACCGGGACAGACAAAATCAGCCCCAGCATTTT.